This note documents a single TCR beta chain sequence. This record belongs to a study of T cell repertoires in ileal Crohn's disease. Study overall: Surgery for a complication: stricturing in approximately 60%, penetrating in roughly 39%.

Between the trimmed V and J ends, which lost 2 bases and 10 bases, there was a span of 8 bases. The CDR3 extends over 11 amino acids. Germline CDR1 and CDR2: SEHNR and FQNEAQ (reference sequence). Time point in this sample: neoterminal ileum biopsy at postoperative endoscopy, about 6 months after surgery. Sequenced by immunoSEQ multiplex PCR; TCRdb stores in-frame clones only, minus some. The sample lists about 3,900 clones, about 73% occurring once. The sequencing input was ileal tissue. The chain uses TRBV7-9 and TRBJ2-5; D perhaps matches TRBD2 (6 bases). This TCR was recovered from an adult with Crohn's disease. CDR3: CASSLREDQYF. DNA of the CDR3: TGTGCCAGCAGCTTAAGGGAGGACCAGTACTTC.